Presented here are 25 T cell receptor beta chains from one specimen sequenced in a study of shared clonotypes between healthy human individuals. Using immunoSEQ multiplex PCR, the repertoire was profiled, and TCRdb retains in-frame clones only, with some absent. The sample has 2,500,000 or so clones; 90% to 95% are singletons. The sample consisted of naive CD4+ T cells from PBMCs. As for subset: CD45RA+ positively selected. The receptor set was obtained from a man between 18 and 35 years old in good health. Some clones in this sample may be carry-over from other donors' samples.

This rearrangement joins TRBV6-5 to TRBJ2-7; D is possibly TRBD1 or TRBD2 (5 bases each). Per germline, CDR1 MNHEY and CDR2 SVGAGI. V was cut by 5 bases and J by 1 base, with 12 bases left in between. The CDR3 has 14 residues. CDR3 protein: CASSDQGRSYEQYF. The CDR3 DNA is TGTGCCAGCAGTGACCAGGGACGGTCCTACGAGCAGTACTTC.

This clone was recorded once. Additional DNA sequences in this sample encode the identical CDR3. V and J are TRBV6-5 and TRBJ2-7, with TRBD2 matching over 8 bases. CDR1 is MNHEY, CDR2 SVGAGI, per germline. The CDR3 is 15 amino acids. The trim removed 0 bases at V and 4 bases at J, leaving 5 bases unmatched. As DNA, the CDR3 is TGTGCCAGCAGTTACTCCCTGGCGGGAGGTTACGAGCAGTACTTC. It specifies CASSYSLAGGYEQYF.

The sample holds a few counts of this clone. The V and J genes are TRBV2 and TRBJ1-4; tentative D call: TRBD1 (6 bases). Germline lookup yields CDR1 SNHLY and CDR2 FYNNEI. Deletions cut 11 bases from V and 5 bases from J, with 12 bases between. CDR3 length: 12 amino acids. The CDR3 DNA is TGTGCCGCCCAGGGGTACAATGAAAAACTGTTTTTT. Residues: CAAQGYNEKLFF.

To note about this clone: At the DNA level, this CDR3 is encoded by other sequences in the same sample as well. The rearrangement uses TRBV7-2 and TRBJ2-1; D is uncertain. Trimming left V 2 bases short and J 0 bases short, with 11 bases between. The CDR3 sequence is 16 residues long. The germline V gene encodes CDR1 SGHTA and CDR2 FQGNSA. The CDR3 sequence: CASSLMGGSSYNEQFF. CDR3 nucleotide sequence: TGTGCCAGCAGCTTAATGGGTGGTAGCTCCTACAATGAGCAGTTCTTC. The whole variable domain, filled in from reference TRBV7-2 and TRBJ2-1, reads GAGVSQSPSNKVTEKGKDVELRCDPISGHTALYWYRQSLGQGLEFLIYFQGNSAPDKSGLPSDRFSAERTGGSVSTLTIQRTQQEDSAVYLCASSLMGGSSYNEQFFGPGTRLTVL.

The CDR3 sequence: CASSVVAGGQQRADTQYF. For the CDR3, the DNA is TGTGCCAGCAGCGTAGTTGCGGGAGGGCAACAAAGGGCAGATACGCAGTATTTT. The chain is built from TRBV9 and TRBJ2-3, with 9 bases that match TRBD2. V dropped 0 bases and J dropped 4; count of bases not matched to a gene: 12. CDR1 and CDR2 (germline): SGDLS, YYNGEE. This CDR3 has 18 amino acids.

The rearrangement links TRBV7-9 to TRBJ2-5, with 14 bases matching TRBD2. This CDR3 is 17 amino acids long. Trimming cost V 5 bases and J 4 bases; bases outside gene matches: 9. Germline CDR1 is SEHNR and CDR2 is FQNEAQ (reference sequence). The CDR3 spells CASSTRRLAGGGETQYF. CDR3 in DNA: TGTGCCAGCAGCACCAGGAGACTAGCGGGAGGGGGAGAGACCCAGTACTTC.

The gene calls are TRBV30 and TRBJ2-1; D is uncertain. CDR3 size: 13 residues. Germline assignment: CDR1 GTSNPN and CDR2 SVGIG (reference sequence). V dropped 1 base and J dropped 8 bases, with 12 bases sitting between them. The CDR3 sequence: CAWSGRLPHEQFF. CDR3 in DNA: TGTGCCTGGAGTGGACGCCTCCCGCATGAGCAGTTCTTC.

The chain combines TRBV27 with TRBJ2-7; 9 bases are shared with TRBD2. The J segment lost 4 bases and the V segment lost 5 bases, leaving 12 bases of the junction unmatched. Germline CDR1 MNHEY, CDR2 SMNVEV (reference sequence). The CDR3 spans 16 residues. CDR3 loop: CASSPLRQREAYEQYF. CDR3 nucleotide sequence: TGTGCCAGCAGTCCCCTCAGACAGCGGGAGGCATACGAGCAGTACTTC.

The V call is TRBV28, the J call TRBJ2-7; D unclear. This CDR3 is 14 amino acids long. Germline V gene sequence: CDR1 MDHEN, CDR2 SYDVKM. The germline V and J ends were trimmed by 2 bases and 3 bases, with 11 bases remaining between them. DNA for the CDR3: TGTGCCAGCAGTTTAACTGGCAGTCGCTACGAGCAGTACTTC. Translated: CASSLTGSRYEQYF.

The J gene is TRBJ2-2, the V gene TRBV5-4; 8 bases are a match to TRBD1. This CDR3 has 18 residues. V shed 4 bases, J shed 6 bases, and the junction held 17 bases outside the gene matches. Germline lookup yields CDR1 SGHNT and CDR2 YYREEE (reference sequence). CDR3 loop: CASSPSLGQGGFSGELFF. DNA of the CDR3: TGTGCCAGCAGCCCGAGCCTAGGACAGGGAGGTTTTTCCGGGGAGCTGTTTTTT.

The chain uses TRBV10-3 and TRBJ1-5; 7 nucleotides match TRBD1. Germline CDR1 is ENHRY and CDR2 is SYGVKD. This CDR3 is built from 16 residues. Trimming cost V 0 bases and J 7 bases; bases outside gene matches: 9. CDR3 DNA: TGTGCCATCAGTGAGTCGGAGGGGGCGACTTGGCAGCCCCAGCATTTT. It specifies CAISESEGATWQPQHF.

Comments on this clone: The same CDR3 can be traced to other DNA sequences in this sample. V is TRBV19 and J is TRBJ1-2, with D uncertain. Germline V gene data show CDR1 as LNHDA and CDR2 as SQIVND (reference sequence). The CDR3 covers 13 residues. V shed 2 bases and J shed 0 bases, with 4 bases lying between them. The chain's CDR3 is CASSIQTNYGYTF. The CDR3 DNA reads as TGTGCCAGTAGTATACAGACTAACTATGGCTACACCTTC.

The V and J genes are TRBV29-1 and TRBJ2-7, with 8 positions matching TRBD2. With 4 bases clipped from V and 2 bases from J, the junction kept 7 bases outside the gene matches. This CDR3 comprises 14 residues. Germline V gives CDR1 SQVTM, CDR2 ANQGSEA. The CDR3 spells CSVGSGSMTYEQYF. In DNA, the CDR3 is TGCAGCGTTGGAAGCGGGAGTATGACCTACGAGCAGTACTTC.

The chain couples TRBV5-8 to TRBJ1-2; D is possibly TRBD1 (5 bases). V was trimmed by 4 bases and J by 8 bases, leaving 21 bases between them. Germline-derived CDR1 and CDR2 are SGHTS and YDEGEE. The CDR3 runs 15 residues. CDR3: CASSHQRAGGRGYTF. The CDR3 DNA sequence: TGTGCCAGCAGCCACCAACGTGCCGGGGGACGAGGCTACACCTTC.

V usage is TRBV19 and J usage is TRBJ2-7, with TRBD1 identical over 7 bases. CDR1 LNHDA and CDR2 SQIVND come from the germline V gene (reference sequence). V was pared by 6 bases and J by 3 bases, with 8 bases of the junction left unmatched. CDR3 length: 14 residues. The CDR3 spells CASSEPGQNYEQYF. The CDR3 DNA is TGTGCCAGTAGCGAACCGGGACAGAACTACGAGCAGTACTTC.

The chain couples TRBV19 to TRBJ2-7; no reliable D call. This CDR3 is 16 amino acids long. Germline CDR1 reads LNHDA; CDR2 reads SQIVND (reference sequence). V lost 3 bases to trimming and J lost 6 bases, with 21 bases between them. CDR3 in amino acids: CASSIRYRVESGEQYF. The CDR3 nucleotides read TGTGCCAGTAGTATTCGGTATCGAGTAGAATCTGGCGAGCAGTACTTC.

V is TRBV7-2 and J is TRBJ2-7, with 13 bases that match TRBD2. The germline V gene has CDR1 SGHTA and CDR2 FQGNSA. The ends lost 5 bases at V and 6 bases at J; junction bases unmatched: 7. CDR3 length equals 15 residues. CDR3 residues: CASSPWTSGSFEQYF. Here the CDR3 DNA reads TGTGCCAGCAGCCCATGGACTAGCGGGAGTTTCGAGCAGTACTTC.

A word on this clone: At the DNA level, this CDR3 is encoded by other sequences in the same sample as well. J is TRBJ1-3 and V is TRBV7-9; the D is unclear. V was clipped by 2 bases and J by 0 bases, with 5 bases between them. The CDR3 length is 14 residues. Germline V gives CDR1 SEHNR, CDR2 FQNEAQ (reference sequence). The CDR3 region has the DNA TGTGCCAGCAGCTTAATCAGCTCTGGAAACACCATATATTTT. It specifies CASSLISSGNTIYF.

This sequence joins TRBV6-5 and TRBJ1-1; D call uncertain. CDR1 and CDR2 (germline): MNHEY, SVGAGI. The CDR3 consists of 14 residues. V was cut by 0 bases and J by 4 bases, with 9 bases left in between. This CDR3 is CASSYSFRPTEAFF. The CDR3 nucleotides read TGTGCCAGCAGTTACTCGTTCAGGCCCACTGAAGCTTTCTTT.

The chain is built from TRBV29-1 and TRBJ1-1; possibly TRBD1 for D (5 bases). Per the germline V gene, CDR1 is SQVTM and CDR2 is ANQGSEA. This CDR3 has 16 residues. V lost 6 bases, J lost 1 base, and 21 bases lay in between. This chain's CDR3 is CSVADSGRQRNTEAFF. The DNA of the CDR3 is TGCAGCGTCGCCGACTCTGGGAGACAGAGGAACACTGAAGCTTTCTTT.

This clone has only one observation. The chain carries TRBV28 and TRBJ2-7; 8 bases agree with TRBD1. This CDR3 contains 14 residues. Trimming took 5 bases from V and 3 from J; bases not matched to a gene: 6. CDR1 MDHEN and CDR2 SYDVKM come from the germline V gene. The CDR3 DNA is TGTGCCAGCAGTACAGGGGGTCCAGGCTACGAGCAGTACTTC. Translation gives CASSTGGPGYEQYF. Looking up the rest from reference TRBV28 and TRBJ2-7 gives the full variable domain: DVKVTQSSRYLVKRTGEKVFLECVQDMDHENMFWYRQDPGLGLRLIYFSYDVKMKEKGDIPEGYSVSREKKERFSLILESASTNQTSMYLCASSTGGPGYEQYFGPGTRLTVT.

The rearrangement joins TRBV19 to TRBJ2-3, with 7 bases fitting TRBD2. With 7 bases clipped from V and 1 base from J, the junction kept 17 bases outside the gene matches. This CDR3 spans 18 amino acids. CDR1 LNHDA and CDR2 SQIVND come from the germline V gene (reference sequence). CDR3 in DNA: TGTGCCAGTACTAACGGAGGAGGGAGGGGTGGAGGCACAGATACGCAGTATTTT. This gives the protein CASTNGGGRGGGTDTQYF.

This rearrangement joins TRBV11-1 to TRBJ2-7, with D possibly being TRBD1 or TRBD2 (5 bases each). Germline CDR1 SGHAT, CDR2 FQDESV (reference sequence). Trimming shortened V by 5 bases and J by 0 bases, and 11 bases separated the two germline ends. There are 14 residues in the CDR3. The CDR3 region has the DNA TGTGCCAGCAGCCTGGGGACGACCTCCTACGAGCAGTACTTC. Its protein is CASSLGTTSYEQYF.

The V gene is TRBV6-5, the J gene TRBJ1-1; D gene ambiguous. This CDR3 region has 16 residues. Germline assignment: CDR1 MNHEY and CDR2 SVGAGI. V lost 0 bases and J lost 4, with 15 bases in between. CDR3 nucleotide sequence: TGTGCCAGCAGTTACTCCTCCGCCCGGCGGGGCACTGAAGCTTTCTTT. This sequence encodes CASSYSSARRGTEAFF.

This chain connects TRBV9 to TRBJ2-1, with 14 bases that match TRBD2. In germline, CDR1 is SGDLS, CDR2 YYNGEE. CDR3 length equals 18 residues. V lost 4 bases to trimming and J lost 6 bases; unmatched junction nucleotides: 12. Here the CDR3 DNA reads TGTGCCAGCAGCACTCAGACCGAGACTAGCGGGAGGGTCAATGAGCAGTTCTTC. Amino acids: CASSTQTETSGRVNEQFF.